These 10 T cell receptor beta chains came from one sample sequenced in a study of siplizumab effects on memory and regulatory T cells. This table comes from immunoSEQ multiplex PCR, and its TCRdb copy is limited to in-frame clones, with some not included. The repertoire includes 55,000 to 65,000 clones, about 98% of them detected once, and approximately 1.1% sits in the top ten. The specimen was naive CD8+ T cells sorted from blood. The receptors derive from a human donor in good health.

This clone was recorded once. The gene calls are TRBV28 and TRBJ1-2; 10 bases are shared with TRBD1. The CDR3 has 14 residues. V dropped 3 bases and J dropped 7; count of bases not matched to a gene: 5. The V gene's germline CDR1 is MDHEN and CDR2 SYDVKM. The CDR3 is CASSLGTGDLGYTF. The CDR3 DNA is TGTGCCAGCAGTTTGGGGACAGGGGATCTTGGCTACACCTTC.

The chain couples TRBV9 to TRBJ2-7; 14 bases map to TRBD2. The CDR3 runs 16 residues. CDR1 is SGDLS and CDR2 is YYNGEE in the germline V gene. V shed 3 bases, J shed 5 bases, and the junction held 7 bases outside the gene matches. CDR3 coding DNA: TGTGCCAGCAGCGGACTAGCGGGAGGGCCGGTCCACGAGCAGTACTTC. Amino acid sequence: CASSGLAGGPVHEQYF.

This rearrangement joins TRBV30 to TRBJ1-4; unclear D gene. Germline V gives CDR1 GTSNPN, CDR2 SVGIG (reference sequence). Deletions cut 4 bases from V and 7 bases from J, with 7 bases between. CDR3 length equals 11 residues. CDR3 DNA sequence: TGTGCCTGGAAGTTGGGTGAAAAACTGTTTTTT. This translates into CAWKLGEKLFF. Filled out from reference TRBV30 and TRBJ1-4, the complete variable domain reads SQTIHQWPATLVQPVGSPLSLECTVEGTSNPNLYWYRQAAGRGLQLLFYSVGIGQISSEVPQNLSASRPQDRQFILSSKKLLLSDSGFYLCAWKLGEKLFFGSGTQLSVL.

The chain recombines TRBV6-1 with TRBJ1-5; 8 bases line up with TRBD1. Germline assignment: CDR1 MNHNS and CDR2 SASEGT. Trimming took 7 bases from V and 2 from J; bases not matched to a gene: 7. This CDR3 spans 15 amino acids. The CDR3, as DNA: TGTGCCAGCACTCCGGACAGGGCCGGCAATCAGCCCCAGCATTTT. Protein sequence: CASTPDRAGNQPQHF.

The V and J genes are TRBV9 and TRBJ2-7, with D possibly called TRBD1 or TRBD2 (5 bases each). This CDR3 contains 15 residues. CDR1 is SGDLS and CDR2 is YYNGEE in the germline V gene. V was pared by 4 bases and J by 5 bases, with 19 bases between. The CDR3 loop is CASSPSGPPIHEQYF. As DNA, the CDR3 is TGTGCCAGCAGCCCCTCGGGGCCGCCAATCCACGAGCAGTACTTC.

CDR3 sequence (DNA): TGTGCCAGCAGCGGCGTCACTGGCGGGATCCTAGAGGAGCAGTACTTC. It is translated as CASSGVTGGILEEQYF. V is TRBV9 and J is TRBJ2-7; tentative D call: TRBD2 (6 bases). Germline assignment: CDR1 SGDLS and CDR2 YYNGEE. Trimming left V 3 bases short and J 7 bases short, with 23 bases between. This CDR3 is 16 amino acids long.

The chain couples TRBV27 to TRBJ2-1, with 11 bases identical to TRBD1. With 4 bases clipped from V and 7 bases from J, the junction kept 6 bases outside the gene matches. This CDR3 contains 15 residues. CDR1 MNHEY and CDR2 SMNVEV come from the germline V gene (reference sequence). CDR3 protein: CASSWGQGVLNEQFF. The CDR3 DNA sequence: TGTGCCAGCAGTTGGGGACAGGGGGTTTTGAATGAGCAGTTCTTC.

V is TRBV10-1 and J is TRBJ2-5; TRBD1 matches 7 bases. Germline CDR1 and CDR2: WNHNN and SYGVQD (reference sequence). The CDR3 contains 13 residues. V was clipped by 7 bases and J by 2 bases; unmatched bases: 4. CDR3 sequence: CASKGAGQETQYF. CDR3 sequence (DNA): TGCGCCAGCAAGGGGGCAGGACAAGAGACCCAGTACTTC.

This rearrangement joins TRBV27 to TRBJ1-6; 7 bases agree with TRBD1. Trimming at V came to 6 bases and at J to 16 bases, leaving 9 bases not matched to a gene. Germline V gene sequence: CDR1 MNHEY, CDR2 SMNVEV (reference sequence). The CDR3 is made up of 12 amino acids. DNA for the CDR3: TGTGCCAGCAGCCAAAGACAGGGAAAACTCCACTTT. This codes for CASSQRQGKLHF.

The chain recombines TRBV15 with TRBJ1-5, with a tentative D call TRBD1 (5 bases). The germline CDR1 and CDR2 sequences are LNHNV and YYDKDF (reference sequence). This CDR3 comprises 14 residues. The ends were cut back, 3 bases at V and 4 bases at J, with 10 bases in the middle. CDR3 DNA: TGTGCCACCAGCAGTGGGGACCGGAATCAGCCCCAGCATTTT. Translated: CATSSGDRNQPQHF.